This T cell receptor beta chain was recovered during a study of identical twins. This clonotype was seen a handful of times. CDR1 is SGHVS, CDR2 FNYEAQ, per germline. Trimming took off 5 bases at V and 3 bases at J, with 20 bases between the two ends. The CDR3 sequence is 16 residues long. TCRdb reanalysed the 5' RACE reads using MiXCR and keeps one entry per CDR3 protein. The sample records under 350,000 distinct CDR3 sequences, 8.5% to 9.5% being singletons. These same records also appear under a second study, on yellow fever vaccine responses in identical twins.

This chain uses TRBV7-6 with TRBJ2-7; no firm D call. The source of this sequence is a woman under 30 in good health. Sequencing input: CD8+ T cells sorted from blood. DNA for the CDR3: TGTGCCAGCAGCCCGAGCCTCAACACGCCAAACTACGAGCAGTACTTC. Protein sequence: CASSPSLNTPNYEQYF. Based on the CDR3 plus reference TRBV7-6 and TRBJ2-7, the full variable domain is GAGVSQSPRYKVTKRGQDVALRCDPISGHVSLYWYRQALGQGPEFLTYFNYEAQQDKSGLPNDRFSAERPEGSISTLTIQRTEQRDSAMYRCASSPSLNTPNYEQYFGPGTRLTVT.